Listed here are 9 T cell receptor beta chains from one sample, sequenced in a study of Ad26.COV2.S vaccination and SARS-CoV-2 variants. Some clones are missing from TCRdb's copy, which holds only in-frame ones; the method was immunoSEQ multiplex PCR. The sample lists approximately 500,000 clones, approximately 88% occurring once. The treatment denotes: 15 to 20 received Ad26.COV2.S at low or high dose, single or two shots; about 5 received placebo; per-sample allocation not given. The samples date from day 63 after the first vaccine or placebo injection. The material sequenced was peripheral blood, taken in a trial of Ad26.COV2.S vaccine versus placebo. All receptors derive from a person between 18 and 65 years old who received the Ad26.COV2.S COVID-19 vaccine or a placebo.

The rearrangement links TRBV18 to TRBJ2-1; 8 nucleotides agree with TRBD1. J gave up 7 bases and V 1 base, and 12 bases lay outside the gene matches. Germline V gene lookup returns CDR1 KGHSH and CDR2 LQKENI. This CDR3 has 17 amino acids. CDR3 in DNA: TGTGCCAGCTCACCACTAGGGCAGGGGGCTTACATGAATGAGCAGTTCTTC. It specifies CASSPLGQGAYMNEQFF.

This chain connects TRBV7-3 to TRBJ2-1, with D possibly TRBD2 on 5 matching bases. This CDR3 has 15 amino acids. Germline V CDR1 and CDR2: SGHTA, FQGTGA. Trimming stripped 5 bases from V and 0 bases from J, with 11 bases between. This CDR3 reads CASSQAASSYNEQFF. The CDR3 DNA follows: TGTGCCAGCAGCCAAGCGGCGAGCTCCTACAATGAGCAGTTCTTC.

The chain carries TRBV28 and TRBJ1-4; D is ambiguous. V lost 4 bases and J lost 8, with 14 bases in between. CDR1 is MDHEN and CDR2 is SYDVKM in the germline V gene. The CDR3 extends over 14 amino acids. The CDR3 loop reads CASSSGGEREKLFF. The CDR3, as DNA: TGTGCCAGCAGTTCGGGCGGAGAAAGAGAAAAACTGTTTTTT.

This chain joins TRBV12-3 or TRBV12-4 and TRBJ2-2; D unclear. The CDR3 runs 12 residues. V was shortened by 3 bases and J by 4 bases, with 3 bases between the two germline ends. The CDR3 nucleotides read TGTGCCAGCAGTTTTCCCACCGGGGAGCTGTTTTTT. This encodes CASSFPTGELFF.

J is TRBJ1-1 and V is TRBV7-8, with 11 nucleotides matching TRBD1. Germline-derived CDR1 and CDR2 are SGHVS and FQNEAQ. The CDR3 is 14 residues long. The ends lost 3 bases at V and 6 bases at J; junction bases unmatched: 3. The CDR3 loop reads CASSFRDRGAEAFF. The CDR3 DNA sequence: TGTGCCAGCAGCTTCCGGGACAGGGGGGCTGAAGCTTTCTTT.

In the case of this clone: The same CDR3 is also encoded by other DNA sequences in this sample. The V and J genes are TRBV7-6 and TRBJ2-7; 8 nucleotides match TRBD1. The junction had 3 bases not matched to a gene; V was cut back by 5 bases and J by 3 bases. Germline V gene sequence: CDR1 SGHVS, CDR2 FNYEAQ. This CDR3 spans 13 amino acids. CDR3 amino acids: CASSPGQGYEQYF. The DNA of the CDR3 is TGTGCCAGCAGCCCCGGACAGGGCTACGAGCAGTACTTC.

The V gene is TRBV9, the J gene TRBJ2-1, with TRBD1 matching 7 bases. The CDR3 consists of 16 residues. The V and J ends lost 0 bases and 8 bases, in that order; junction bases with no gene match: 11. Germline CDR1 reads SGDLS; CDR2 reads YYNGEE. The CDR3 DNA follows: TGTGCCAGCAGCGTAGGGGGACAGCTGATTCGGGATGAGCAGTTCTTC. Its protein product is CASSVGGQLIRDEQFF.

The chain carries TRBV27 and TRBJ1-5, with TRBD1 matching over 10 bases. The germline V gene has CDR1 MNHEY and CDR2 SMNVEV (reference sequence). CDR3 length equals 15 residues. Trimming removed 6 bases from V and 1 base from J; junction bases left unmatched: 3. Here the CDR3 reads CASRRTGGSNQPQHF. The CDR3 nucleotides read TGTGCCAGCAGACGGACAGGGGGAAGCAATCAGCCCCAGCATTTT.

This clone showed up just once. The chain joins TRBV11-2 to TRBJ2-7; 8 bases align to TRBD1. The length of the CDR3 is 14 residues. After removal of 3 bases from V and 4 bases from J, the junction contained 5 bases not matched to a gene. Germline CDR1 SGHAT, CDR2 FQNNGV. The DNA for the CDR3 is TGTGCCAGCAGCTTGGACAGGGCAGGGTACGAGCAGTACTTC. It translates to CASSLDRAGYEQYF.